The next 25 T cell receptor beta chains were all read from a single sample in a study of blood T cells in healthy people across ages. The second PCR ran roughly 6 to 11 cycles with a sample-barcoded 5' primer and J-beta primers. TCRdb used MiXCR to reprocess the 5' RACE reads, holding one entry per CDR3 protein. Altogether about 690,000 distinct CDR3 sequences are present, around 43% being singletons, with the ten largest covering roughly 30%. The sample consisted of blood. The receptor set was obtained from a man older than 75 in good health.

The chain links TRBV20-1 to TRBJ2-7; 12 positions match TRBD2. Trimming removed 0 bases from V and 7 bases from J; junction bases left unmatched: 10. The CDR3 contains 16 residues. Germline V gene lookup returns CDR1 DFQATT and CDR2 SNEGSKA (reference sequence). CDR3 loop: CSARDVTSGSFDEQYF. CDR3 DNA sequence: TGCAGTGCTAGAGACGTGACTAGCGGGAGTTTCGATGAGCAGTACTTC.

The J gene is TRBJ1-1, the V gene TRBV3-1; D may be TRBD1 (6 bases). V was clipped by 4 bases and J by 1 base, with 10 bases between them. From germline, CDR1 is LGHDT and CDR2 YNNKEL (reference sequence). The CDR3 spans 14 residues. Here the CDR3 DNA reads TGTGCCAGCAGCCGCCGGGACAAGAACACTGAAGCTTTCTTT. Protein sequence: CASSRRDKNTEAFF.

This clonotype was found a few times. CDR3 amino acids: CASGPRQGGSYNEQFF. The CDR3 DNA reads as TGCGCCAGCGGACCCAGACAGGGGGGCTCCTACAATGAGCAGTTCTTC. The chain combines TRBV5-1 with TRBJ2-1; 9 positions match TRBD1. Germline V gene data show CDR1 as SGHRS and CDR2 as YFSETQ. This CDR3 spans 16 amino acids. V was pared by 7 bases and J by 0 bases, with 8 bases of the junction left unmatched.

This clonotype was counted a few times. This sequence joins TRBV6-2 or TRBV6-3 and TRBJ2-3; no definite D call. The CDR3 length is 11 residues. The V gene's germline CDR1 is MNHEY and CDR2 SVGEGT. V gave up 4 bases and J gave up 14 bases, with 13 bases separating them. The CDR3 reads CASSSGPDPYF. The CDR3 bases are TGTGCCAGCAGTTCAGGACCCGACCCGTATTTT.

DNA of the CDR3: TGTGCCACCAGTATCTCAGGGAGCACAGATACGCAGTATTTT. Residues: CATSISGSTDTQYF. The chain uses TRBV24-1 and TRBJ2-3; TRBD1 is a possible D gene (5 bases). CDR1 is KGHDR, CDR2 SFDVKD, per germline. The germline V and J ends were trimmed by 6 bases and 0 bases, with 9 bases remaining between them. The CDR3 length is 14 residues.

J is TRBJ2-2 and V is TRBV5-1, with a possible D match to TRBD1 (6 bases). The V end was cut by 4 bases, the J end by 3 bases, with 10 bases between. The CDR3 consists of 14 residues. Germline lookup yields CDR1 SGHRS and CDR2 YFSETQ. This CDR3 is CASSLGQHTGELFF. In DNA, the CDR3 is TGCGCCAGCAGCCTGGGACAACACACCGGGGAGCTGTTTTTT.

The V gene is TRBV29-1, the J gene TRBJ1-5; tentatively, D is TRBD1 (5 bases). The V and J ends lost 3 bases and 5 bases respectively, with 11 bases between them. This CDR3 has 13 amino acids. From germline, CDR1 is SQVTM and CDR2 ANQGSEA. The CDR3 nucleotides are TGCAGCGTTGATATCGGGGGGGATCAGCCCCAGCATTTT. This encodes CSVDIGGDQPQHF.

The rearrangement joins TRBV5-1 to TRBJ2-1, with 9 nucleotides matching TRBD2. V dropped 2 bases and J dropped 9; count of bases not matched to a gene: 6. This CDR3 is built from 14 residues. Germline loops: CDR1 SGHRS, CDR2 YFSETQ. In DNA form, the CDR3 reads TGCGCCAGCAGCTTACGAGCGGGAGGCGGTGAGCAGTTCTTC. Residues: CASSLRAGGGEQFF.

CDR3 sequence (DNA): TGTGCCAGCAGCCTCGACCCCCGGGGCTCAGATACGCAGTATTTT. As protein: CASSLDPRGSDTQYF. The chain employs TRBV4-2 and TRBJ2-3, with D perhaps assigned TRBD1 or TRBD2 (5 bases each). V gave up 4 bases and J gave up 4 bases, with 15 bases separating them. Germline V CDR1 and CDR2: LGHNA, YNFKEQ. This CDR3 comprises 15 residues.

In its sample, this clonotype was seen a few times. This chain connects TRBV4-3 to TRBJ1-1; D not resolved. The V end lost 2 bases, the J end lost 2 bases, and 9 bases lay between the germline ends. Germline CDR1 is LGHNA and CDR2 is YSLEER. The CDR3 has 14 residues. In nucleotides, the CDR3 is TGCGCCAGCAGCCAACGGACGCGAAACACTGAAGCTTTCTTT. It yields the protein CASSQRTRNTEAFF.

This clonotype was counted a few times. This rearrangement joins TRBV6-5 to TRBJ2-7; D unresolved. The CDR3 length is 15 residues. V lost 6 bases and J lost 0, with 15 bases in between. Germline V gene data show CDR1 as MNHEY and CDR2 as SVGAGI. The CDR3 DNA reads as TGTGCCAGCAGCCACAAATTGCCTTCCTCCTACGAGCAGTACTTC. It encodes CASSHKLPSSYEQYF.

This sequence joins TRBV19 and TRBJ2-4; D is ambiguous. The CDR3 has 16 residues. The V and J ends lost 4 bases and 0 bases respectively, with 13 bases between them. Germline V lookup: CDR1 LNHDA, CDR2 SQIVND (reference sequence). The DNA of the CDR3 is TGTGCCAGTAGTAGGACCGAACCCTTAGCCAAAAACATTCAGTACTTC. Translation gives CASSRTEPLAKNIQYF.

The genes are TRBV20-1 and TRBJ1-4; a weak D match, TRBD1 (6 bases). V was clipped by 0 bases and J by 8 bases, with 16 bases between them. The CDR3 covers 15 residues. Germline CDR1 DFQATT, CDR2 SNEGSKA (reference sequence). The CDR3 sequence is CSARDVGGAEEKLFF. For the CDR3, the DNA is TGCAGTGCTAGAGATGTAGGGGGGGCAGAAGAAAAACTGTTTTTT.

The chain uses TRBV18 and TRBJ2-1; unclear D gene. The CDR3 runs 14 residues. V was trimmed by 5 bases and J by 0 bases, leaving 8 bases between them. The V gene's germline CDR1 is KGHSH and CDR2 LQKENI. The CDR3 region is CASSIRSSYNEQFF. As DNA, the CDR3 is TGTGCCAGCTCAATCAGGAGCTCCTACAATGAGCAGTTCTTC.

V usage is TRBV4-2 and J usage is TRBJ2-1; 7 nucleotides line up with TRBD2. V lost 4 bases and J lost 7; bases outside the gene matches: 7. This CDR3 spans 14 amino acids. CDR1 and CDR2 from the germline V gene are LGHNA and YNFKEQ. The CDR3 DNA reads TGTGCCAGCAGCCGTGGCGGGACTAATAATGAGCAGTTCTTC. Translating it yields CASSRGGTNNEQFF.

This clonotype was observed a handful of times. This rearrangement joins TRBV20-1 to TRBJ2-7, with D uncertain. V shed 3 bases and J shed 5 bases, with 8 bases lying between them. The CDR3 totals 11 residues. Germline-derived CDR1 and CDR2 are DFQATT and SNEGSKA (reference sequence). Here the CDR3 reads CSARENHEQYF. Here the CDR3 DNA reads TGCAGTGCTAGGGAGAATCACGAGCAGTACTTC.

The chain couples TRBV6-5 to TRBJ2-7; either TRBD1 or TRBD2 may fit D (5 bases each). The V end was cut by 5 bases, the J end by 7 bases, with 21 bases between. From germline, CDR1 is MNHEY and CDR2 SVGAGI. The CDR3 totals 15 residues. The CDR3 region is CASSPNPGPPCEQYF. The CDR3 nucleotides read TGTGCCAGCAGTCCCAACCCGGGACCCCCTTGTGAGCAGTACTTC.

This clonotype came up a few times. The rearrangement links TRBV10-3 to TRBJ1-5, with no clear D. The CDR3 has 14 amino acids. Germline assignment: CDR1 ENHRY and CDR2 SYGVKD. Deletions cut 3 bases from V and 0 bases from J, with 6 bases between. CDR3 nucleotides: TGTGCCATCAGTGACGGGGATAGCAATCAGCCCCAGCATTTT. It yields the protein CAISDGDSNQPQHF.

The chain has TRBV5-1 and TRBJ2-7, with D perhaps matching TRBD2 (5 bases). Germline values: CDR1 SGHRS, CDR2 YFSETQ. V was clipped by 1 base and J by 3 bases, with 20 bases between them. The CDR3 runs 17 residues. CDR3 protein: CASSLISSGRLGYEQYF. The CDR3 DNA sequence: TGCGCCAGCAGCTTGATTTCCAGCGGTCGGTTGGGCTACGAGCAGTACTTC.

This clonotype was found a few times. The genes are TRBV20-1 and TRBJ2-7, with unresolved D. Germline-derived CDR1 and CDR2 are DFQATT and SNEGSKA (reference sequence). Trimming took off 3 bases at V and 6 bases at J, with 21 bases between the two ends. This CDR3 is 15 amino acids long. CDR3 protein: CSARSPSTLRPEQYF. The CDR3, as DNA: TGCAGTGCTAGGTCCCCCTCGACTTTACGACCCGAGCAGTACTTC.

The chain carries TRBV6-4 and TRBJ2-1; the D is unclear. The CDR3 length is 15 residues. Germline CDR1 and CDR2: MRHNA and SNTAGT. V was cut by 4 bases and J by 0 bases, with 10 bases left in between. The CDR3, as DNA: TGTGCCAGCAGTGTTTCCGAGAGCTCCTACAATGAGCAGTTCTTC. It yields the protein CASSVSESSYNEQFF.

This clonotype was found a few times. The chain links TRBV29-1 to TRBJ1-1; D remains unclear. CDR1 and CDR2 (germline): SQVTM, ANQGSEA. CDR3 length: 14 residues. V was cut by 0 bases and J by 1 base, with 9 bases left in between. In DNA form, the CDR3 reads TGCAGCGTTGAAGATCGGCCGGCGAACACTGAAGCTTTCTTT. As protein: CSVEDRPANTEAFF.

This clonotype was recorded at least ten times. The rearrangement links TRBV7-3 to TRBJ2-3, with D uncertain. There are 14 residues in the CDR3. Germline V gene lookup returns CDR1 SGHTA and CDR2 FQGTGA. Trimming stripped 1 base from V and 2 bases from J, with 7 bases between. The CDR3 sequence is CASSLNGVTDTQYF. CDR3 nucleotides: TGTGCCAGCAGCTTAAACGGAGTCACAGATACGCAGTATTTT.

The chain has TRBV6-2 or TRBV6-3 and TRBJ2-1; no reliable D call. Trimming took off 6 bases at V and 6 bases at J, with 15 bases between the two ends. Germline V gene lookup returns CDR1 MNHEY and CDR2 SVGEGT. This CDR3 region has 14 residues. CDR3 region: CASRFSDRSNEQFF. The CDR3 nucleotides are TGTGCCAGCAGATTTTCGGATAGAAGCAATGAGCAGTTCTTC.

The chain recombines TRBV6-5 with TRBJ1-3, with 7 bases lining up with TRBD1. Looked up from germline, CDR1 is MNHEY and CDR2 is SVGAGI. The CDR3 loop spans 14 amino acids. Germline trimming cut 11 bases from V and 0 bases from J; bases unmatched to any gene: 7. The CDR3 reads CARNTGVSGNTIYF. CDR3 in DNA: TGTGCCCGCAACACAGGGGTCTCTGGAAACACCATATATTTT.